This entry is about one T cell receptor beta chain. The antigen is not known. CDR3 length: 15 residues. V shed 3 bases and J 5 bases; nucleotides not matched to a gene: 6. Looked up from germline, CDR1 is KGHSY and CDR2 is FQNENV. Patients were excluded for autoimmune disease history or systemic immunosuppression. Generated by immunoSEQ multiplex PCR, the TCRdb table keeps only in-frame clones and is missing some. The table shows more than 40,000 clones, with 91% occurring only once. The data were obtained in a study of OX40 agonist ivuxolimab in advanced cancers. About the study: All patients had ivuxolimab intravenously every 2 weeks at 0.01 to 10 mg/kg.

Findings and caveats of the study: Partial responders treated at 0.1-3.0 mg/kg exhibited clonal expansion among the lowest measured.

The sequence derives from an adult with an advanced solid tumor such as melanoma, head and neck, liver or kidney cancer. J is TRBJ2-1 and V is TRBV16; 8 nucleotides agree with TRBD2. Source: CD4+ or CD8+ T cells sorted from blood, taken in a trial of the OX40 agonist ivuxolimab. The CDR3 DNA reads TGTGCCAGCAGCCAGCCGGGGGGGATCCACAATGAGCAGTTCTTC. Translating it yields CASSQPGGIHNEQFF.